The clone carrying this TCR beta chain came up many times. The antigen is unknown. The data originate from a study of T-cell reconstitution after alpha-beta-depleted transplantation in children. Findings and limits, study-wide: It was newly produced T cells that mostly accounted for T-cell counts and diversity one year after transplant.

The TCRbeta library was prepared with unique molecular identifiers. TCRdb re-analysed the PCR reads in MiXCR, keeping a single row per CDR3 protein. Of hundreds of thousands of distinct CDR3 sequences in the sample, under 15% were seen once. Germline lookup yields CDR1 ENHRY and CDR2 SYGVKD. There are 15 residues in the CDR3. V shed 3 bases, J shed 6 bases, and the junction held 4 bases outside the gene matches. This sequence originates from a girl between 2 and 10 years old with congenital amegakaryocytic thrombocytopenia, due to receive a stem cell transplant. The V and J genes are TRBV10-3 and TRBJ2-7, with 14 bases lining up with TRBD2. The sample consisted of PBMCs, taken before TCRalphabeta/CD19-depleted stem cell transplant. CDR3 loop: CAISERLAGGAEQYF. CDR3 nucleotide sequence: TGTGCCATCAGTGAACGACTAGCGGGAGGGGCCGAGCAGTACTTC.